Shown below are 5 T cell receptor beta chains from a single sample sequenced in a study of blood T cell repertoires in COVID-19. The table came from immunoSEQ multiplex PCR; TCRdb's copy has only in-frame clones and leaves some out. The repertoire includes under 200,000 clones, around 87% of them detected once, and 2.5% sits in the top ten. The sample comprised peripheral blood. Receptors were obtained from an elderly woman with COVID-19, enrolled during active disease.

The CDR3 loop is CASSYGLTGWNTEAFF. CDR3 sequence (DNA): TGTGCCAGCAGTTACGGACTGACGGGGTGGAACACTGAAGCTTTCTTT. J is TRBJ1-1 and V is TRBV6-5; D call uncertain. Trimming took off 2 bases at V and 1 base at J, with 14 bases between the two ends. The CDR3 length is 16 residues. Germline V CDR1 and CDR2: MNHEY, SVGAGI.

The CDR3 sequence is CASSLFGGAETQYF. As DNA, the CDR3 is TGTGCCAGCAGTTTATTTGGGGGGGCAGAGACCCAGTACTTC. The V gene is TRBV28, the J gene TRBJ2-5; D possibly corresponds to TRBD2 (7 bases). CDR3 length: 14 residues. Germline V CDR1 and CDR2: MDHEN, SYDVKM. Trimming took off 1 base at V and 4 bases at J, with 10 bases between the two ends.

This clone has just a few counts. The chain carries TRBV6-5 and TRBJ1-4; D possibly corresponds to TRBD1 (6 bases). This CDR3 is 15 amino acids long. Trimming removed 6 bases at V and 3 bases at J, with 14 bases between. Germline loops: CDR1 MNHEY, CDR2 SVGAGI. CDR3 sequence: CASRPQGLSNEKLFF. CDR3 coding DNA: TGTGCCAGCAGACCCCAGGGGCTGTCTAATGAAAAACTGTTTTTT.

The gene calls are TRBV19 and TRBJ1-1, with D perhaps matching TRBD1 (5 bases). V lost 3 bases and J lost 4, with 12 bases in between. Germline CDR1 is LNHDA and CDR2 is SQIVND (reference sequence). The CDR3 extends over 14 amino acids. The CDR3 sequence: CASSIGGGGTEAFF. CDR3 DNA sequence: TGTGCCAGTAGTATCGGTGGCGGGGGCACTGAAGCTTTCTTT.

The J gene is TRBJ1-5, the V gene TRBV27; 7 nucleotides agree with TRBD1. Unmatched junction bases numbered 0, after V lost 0 bases and J lost 4 bases. Germline loops: CDR1 MNHEY, CDR2 SMNVEV (reference sequence). The CDR3 is 14 residues long. The DNA of the CDR3 is TGTGCCAGCAGTTTATCCAGGGGGAATCAGCCCCAGCATTTT. Amino acid sequence: CASSLSRGNQPQHF.